Below, 23 T cell receptor beta chains from the same sample are listed, as sequenced in a study of blood T cell repertoires in COVID-19. The repertoire was sequenced with immunoSEQ multiplex PCR; TCRdb's copy has only in-frame clones and lacks some. Of fewer than 90,000 clones listed, about 90% are singletons. Sequencing used peripheral blood. Receptor source: an elderly man in a cohort sampled during active COVID-19.

The V and J genes are TRBV20-1 and TRBJ2-5; D not certain. The CDR3 runs 11 residues. CDR1 is DFQATT, CDR2 SNEGSKA, per germline (reference sequence). Trimming shortened V by 4 bases and J by 2 bases, and 5 bases separated the two germline ends. The CDR3 protein is CSATRQETQYF. As DNA, the CDR3 is TGCAGTGCTACGCGGCAAGAGACCCAGTACTTC.

The chain carries TRBV4-3 and TRBJ2-5; TRBD2 agrees at 10 bases. Germline CDR1 reads LGHNA; CDR2 reads YSLEER. The CDR3 sequence is 16 residues long. V shed 4 bases, J shed 5 bases, and the junction held 10 bases outside the gene matches. In nucleotides, the CDR3 is TGCGCCAGCAGCCCAACAGCGGGGGGGACCGGGGAGACCCAGTACTTC. Translation: CASSPTAGGTGETQYF.

V gene TRBV27 combines with J gene TRBJ2-3; the D gene is possibly TRBD1 (6 bases). The CDR3 is 13 amino acids. Trimming left V 7 bases short and J 7 bases short, with 15 bases between. Per germline, CDR1 MNHEY and CDR2 SMNVEV (reference sequence). In DNA form, the CDR3 reads TGTGCCAGCACCCCCTCAGGGGTCCATACGCAGTATTTT. Protein product: CASTPSGVHTQYF.

The chain joins TRBV3-1 (or the pseudogene TRBV3-2) to TRBJ1-5; D call uncertain. The CDR3 covers 13 residues. Trimming took 3 bases from V and 0 from J, leaving 3 bases between them. Germline CDR1 reads LGHDT; CDR2 reads YNNKEL (reference sequence). CDR3 DNA: TGTGCCAGCAGCCAGGCTAGCAATCAGCCCCAGCATTTT. As protein: CASSQASNQPQHF.

J is TRBJ1-3 and V is TRBV5-6; D is undetermined. The CDR3 is 15 amino acids. Germline CDR1 reads SGHDT; CDR2 reads YYEEEE. Trimming took 0 bases from V and 4 from J, leaving 11 bases between them. The CDR3: CASSLAITQGNTIYF. CDR3 coding DNA: TGTGCCAGCAGCTTGGCCATTACACAGGGAAACACCATATATTTT. Full variable domain (missing parts from reference TRBV5-6 and TRBJ1-3): DAGVTQSPTHLIKTRGQQVTLRCSPKSGHDTVSWYQQALGQGPQFIFQYYEEEERQRGNFPDRFSGHQFPNYSSELNVNALLLGDSALYLCASSLAITQGNTIYFGEGSWLTVV.

The chain combines TRBV13 with TRBJ2-3, with 9 bases matching TRBD2. Germline V gene sequence: CDR1 PRHDT, CDR2 FYEKMQ (reference sequence). The CDR3 covers 16 residues. With V trimmed by 4 bases and J by 5 bases, 10 bases remained unmatched. As DNA, the CDR3 is TGTGCCAGCAGCTCCGGCGGGACTAGCAAGGGAGATACGCAGTATTTT. This gives the protein CASSSGGTSKGDTQYF.

This clone was observed a handful of times. The chain combines TRBV6-2 or TRBV6-3 with TRBJ1-5, with no clear D. Germline CDR1 reads MNHEY; CDR2 reads SVGEGT. The CDR3 has 16 residues. Trimming took off 2 bases at V and 1 base at J, with 12 bases between the two ends. For the CDR3, the DNA is TGTGCCAGCAGTTACGGTCATTTGACAAGCAATCAGCCCCAGCATTTT. As protein: CASSYGHLTSNQPQHF.

The chain couples TRBV6-5 to TRBJ1-1; D possibly corresponds to TRBD1 (5 bases). Trimming stripped 6 bases from V and 3 bases from J, with 17 bases between. This CDR3 has 15 amino acids. Germline CDR1 and CDR2: MNHEY and SVGAGI. For the CDR3, the DNA is TGTGCCAGCAGCCCATTAGGGGAGGTACACACTGAAGCTTTCTTT. This gives the protein CASSPLGEVHTEAFF.

V gene TRBV6-5 combines with J gene TRBJ2-2, with no clear D. With 0 bases removed from V and 4 bases from J, the gap between germline ends came to 9 bases. Germline values: CDR1 MNHEY, CDR2 SVGAGI. The CDR3 length is 15 residues. In DNA, the CDR3 is TGTGCCAGCAGTTACTCGAACACGGGCACCGGGGAGCTGTTTTTT. Translated, it gives CASSYSNTGTGELFF.

The rearrangement links TRBV7-9 to TRBJ1-5; no clear D gene. The germline V gene encodes CDR1 SEHNR and CDR2 FQNEAQ (reference sequence). Trimming stripped 3 bases from V and 5 bases from J, with 14 bases between. The CDR3 loop spans 15 amino acids. The CDR3 DNA is TGTGCCAGCAGCTTGGGCAGGACGAGGGATCAGCCCCAGCATTTT. Encoded protein: CASSLGRTRDQPQHF.

The chain employs TRBV5-4 and TRBJ1-4; 10 bases line up with TRBD1. The CDR3 has 15 amino acids. Trimming removed 0 bases from V and 6 bases from J; junction bases left unmatched: 2. Germline CDR1 is SGHNT and CDR2 is YYREEE (reference sequence). Here the CDR3 DNA reads TGTGCCAGCAGCTTGGACGGGACAGGGGATGAAAAACTGTTTTTT. Encoded protein: CASSLDGTGDEKLFF.

The CDR3 DNA reads TGTGCCAGCAGCCACGAGTTAGCGGGGGGGTACCACAATGAGCAGTTCTTC. It specifies CASSHELAGGYHNEQFF. The chain joins TRBV14 to TRBJ2-1; 11 nucleotides match TRBD2. V lost 3 bases and J lost 5; bases outside the gene matches: 9. Germline assignment: CDR1 SGHDN and CDR2 FVKESK. The length of the CDR3 is 17 residues.

This clone was observed a single time. The rearrangement links TRBV13 to TRBJ2-3; 8 bases align to TRBD1. The junction had 5 bases not matched to a gene; V was cut back by 5 bases and J by 1 base. The CDR3 sequence is 15 residues long. Germline V gene data show CDR1 as PRHDT and CDR2 as FYEKMQ (reference sequence). The CDR3: CASSAGGQGTDTQYF. The CDR3 DNA reads as TGTGCCAGCAGCGCTGGGGGACAGGGCACAGATACGCAGTATTTT.

The rearrangement links TRBV5-4 to TRBJ2-1, with 14 bases lining up with TRBD2. After removal of 5 bases from V and 8 bases from J, the junction contained 9 bases not matched to a gene. This CDR3 comprises 16 residues. Germline CDR1 is SGHNT and CDR2 is YYREEE (reference sequence). The DNA for the CDR3 is TGTGCCAGCAGTTTACTCGGGACTAGCGGGGGATATGAGCAGTTCTTC. It codes for CASSLLGTSGGYEQFF.

The chain recombines TRBV14 with TRBJ2-7, with TRBD1 matching over 10 bases. The CDR3 length is 15 residues. The germline gives CDR1 SGHDN, CDR2 FVKESK. V gave up 4 bases and J gave up 2 bases; unmatched junction bases: 5. The CDR3 spells CASSLGQGGAYEQYV. CDR3 nucleotides: TGTGCCAGCAGCCTAGGACAGGGGGGGGCCTACGAGCAGTACGTC.

The chain is built from TRBV19 and TRBJ1-1; TRBD1 matches at 8 bases. Germline assignment: CDR1 LNHDA and CDR2 SQIVND (reference sequence). V was pared by 5 bases and J by 4 bases, with 6 bases of the junction left unmatched. This CDR3 has 14 amino acids. The CDR3 protein is CASSVQGGGTEAFF. The CDR3 nucleotides read TGTGCCAGTAGTGTACAGGGGGGAGGCACTGAAGCTTTCTTT.

The J gene is TRBJ1-6, the V gene TRBV10-3; 9 bases agree with TRBD1. Germline CDR1 and CDR2: ENHRY and SYGVKD. V trimming: 7 bases; J trimming: 8 bases; junction bases outside the gene matches: 3. The CDR3 runs to 13 residues. The CDR3 spells CAIKRTGDSPLHF. DNA of the CDR3: TGTGCCATCAAGCGGACAGGGGATTCACCCCTCCACTTT.

This chain links TRBV5-6 with TRBJ1-1, with D perhaps matching TRBD1 (5 bases). The CDR3 covers 13 residues. Germline assignment: CDR1 SGHDT and CDR2 YYEEEE. Trimming shortened V by 1 base and J by 5 bases, and 9 bases separated the two germline ends. CDR3 sequence reads: CASSLQGGTEAFF. DNA of the CDR3: TGTGCCAGCAGCTTGCAGGGTGGGACTGAAGCTTTCTTT.

The CDR3 region has the DNA TGCGCCAGCAGCCAATGGCTAGCGGGGGGGCCGGTAGATACGCAGTATTTT. Its translation: CASSQWLAGGPVDTQYF. V and J are TRBV4-3 and TRBJ2-3; 12 bases map to TRBD2. V lost 2 bases and J lost 5; bases outside the gene matches: 8. Germline V gives CDR1 LGHNA, CDR2 YSLEER. The CDR3 has 17 amino acids.

The CDR3 region is CASSFRQGRVEQYV. CDR3 in DNA: TGTGCCAGCAGCTTTCGACAGGGCAGAGTCGAGCAGTACGTC. The gene calls are TRBV5-6 and TRBJ2-7, with TRBD1 matching over 7 bases. This CDR3 is 14 amino acids long. Germline assignment: CDR1 SGHDT and CDR2 YYEEEE. Losses at the gene ends were 2 bases for V and 6 bases for J; bases not matched to a gene: 8.

The chain uses TRBV27 and TRBJ2-3; TRBD1 matches 9 bases. Germline CDR1 and CDR2: MNHEY and SMNVEV (reference sequence). The CDR3 sequence is 15 residues long. V lost 10 bases, J lost 0 bases, and 8 bases stayed unmatched. The CDR3 DNA sequence: TGTGCCACCCGAAACAGGGGGCTCAGCACAGATACGCAGTATTTT. This codes for CATRNRGLSTDTQYF.

The DNA of the CDR3 is TGCAGCGTGTTTTCGTCCTCTGGAAACACCATATATTTT. It is translated as CSVFSSSGNTIYF. The chain is built from TRBV29-1 and TRBJ1-3, with unresolved D. The length of the CDR3 is 13 residues. V lost 6 bases and J lost 0, with 9 bases in between. Looked up from germline, CDR1 is SQVTM and CDR2 is ANQGSEA.

The rearrangement links TRBV18 to TRBJ2-1, with D tentatively TRBD2 (5 bases). Germline assignment: CDR1 KGHSH and CDR2 LQKENI. The germline V and J ends were trimmed by 3 bases and 6 bases, with 12 bases remaining between them. The CDR3 consists of 14 residues. Here the CDR3 DNA reads TGTGCCAGCTCACCCCGAGGGCCCCGCAATGAGCAGTTCTTC. Encoded protein: CASSPRGPRNEQFF.